The 29 T cell receptor beta chains below come from one sample, sequenced in a study of cytomegalovirus exposure and HLA in healthy donors. Primers: 60 Vbeta forward and 13 Jbeta reverse. TCRdb's copy holds only in-frame clones and misses some; the assay was immunoSEQ multiplex PCR. The sample has 200,000 or so clones, about three quarters seen once; the top ten hold 1.5% to 2%. The sample comprised PBMCs. The receptors here all came from a man aged 18 to 29 in good health and CMV-seronegative.

The chain recombines TRBV25-1 with TRBJ2-2, with D perhaps TRBD2 (7 bases). Trimming pared 7 bases from V and 6 bases from J, leaving 15 bases between. Looked up from germline, CDR1 is MGHDK and CDR2 is SYGVNS. The CDR3 is made up of 14 amino acids. The CDR3 spells CASTATGRAGELFF. CDR3 nucleotides: TGTGCCAGCACCGCAACAGGGAGGGCCGGGGAGCTGTTTTTT.

This chain joins TRBV11-3 and TRBJ2-7; 9 bases line up with TRBD1. Germline V CDR1 and CDR2: SGHNT, YENEEA. The CDR3 consists of 14 residues. V lost 5 bases to trimming and J lost 6 bases; unmatched junction nucleotides: 8. The CDR3 DNA is TGTGCCAGCAGCCCCCGGACAGGGGCGGGCGAGCAGTACTTC. This codes for CASSPRTGAGEQYF.

The rearrangement links TRBV6-1 to TRBJ1-1; TRBD1 matches 8 bases. There are 14 residues in the CDR3. With V trimmed by 3 bases and J by 7 bases, 7 bases remained unmatched. Germline loops: CDR1 MNHNS, CDR2 SASEGT. This CDR3 reads CASSDVTGGNEAFF. The CDR3 nucleotides are TGTGCCAGCAGTGATGTAACAGGGGGAAATGAAGCTTTCTTT.

This clone was seen more than once but under ten times. J is TRBJ2-3 and V is TRBV19; 7 positions agree with TRBD2. J lost 15 bases, V lost 4 bases, and 13 bases had no gene match. The CDR3 runs 13 residues. Germline assignment: CDR1 LNHDA and CDR2 SQIVND (reference sequence). CDR3 loop: CASSNEIGLDPYF. The CDR3 nucleotides read TGTGCCAGTAGTAACGAAATCGGACTAGATCCCTATTTT.

V gene TRBV5-1 combines with J gene TRBJ1-4, with a tentative D call TRBD1 (6 bases). The CDR3 contains 14 residues. Germline assignment: CDR1 SGHRS and CDR2 YFSETQ. Trimming took 4 bases from V and 3 from J, leaving 10 bases between them. CDR3: CASSIQGANEKLFF. The CDR3 region has the DNA TGCGCCAGCAGCATACAGGGAGCTAATGAAAAACTGTTTTTT.

This rearrangement joins TRBV25-1 to TRBJ2-3; D perhaps matches TRBD1 (5 bases). Germline V gene lookup returns CDR1 MGHDK and CDR2 SYGVNS. V lost 2 bases and J lost 2, with 8 bases in between. This CDR3 has 14 amino acids. The CDR3 here is CASSEPGLTDTQYF. For the CDR3, the DNA is TGTGCCAGCAGTGAACCAGGGCTCACAGATACGCAGTATTTT.

CDR3 nucleotide sequence: TGTGCCAGCAGCGTCGGCGGTCTCTCCTACGAGCAGTACTTC. Protein: CASSVGGLSYEQYF. The rearrangement uses TRBV9 and TRBJ2-7; D is unresolved. V lost 2 bases and J 0 bases, leaving 9 bases between the germline ends. CDR1 and CDR2 (germline): SGDLS, YYNGEE. CDR3 length: 14 residues.

The chain joins TRBV25-1 to TRBJ1-3; the D is unclear. Germline V gives CDR1 MGHDK, CDR2 SYGVNS. V was shortened by 6 bases and J by 1 base, with 7 bases between the two germline ends. CDR3 length: 13 residues. The DNA for the CDR3 is TGTGCCAGCAGAACAGCATCTGGAAACACCATATATTTT. It is translated as CASRTASGNTIYF. Full variable domain (outside the CDR3, taken from reference TRBV25-1 and TRBJ1-3): EADIYQTPRYLVIGTGKKITLECSQTMGHDKMYWYQQDPGMELHLIHYSYGVNSTEKGDLSSESTVSRIRTEHFPLTLESARPSHTSQYLCASRTASGNTIYFGEGSWLTVV.

This clone showed up just a few times. J is TRBJ2-1 and V is TRBV7-6; 9 nucleotides align to TRBD1. Germline values: CDR1 SGHVS, CDR2 FNYEAQ. The J segment lost 0 bases and the V segment lost 1 base, leaving 1 base of the junction unmatched. This CDR3 comprises 16 residues. The CDR3 reads CASSLGTGDSYNEQFF. CDR3 sequence (DNA): TGTGCCAGCAGCTTAGGGACAGGGGACTCCTACAATGAGCAGTTCTTC.

The chain joins TRBV9 to TRBJ1-3, with unresolved D. The J call may be wrong; the DNA end is better matched by TRBJ2-2. Germline V gene data show CDR1 as SGDLS and CDR2 as YYNGEE. This CDR3 contains 12 residues. The CDR3 spells CASSVVWGELFF. DNA for the CDR3: TGTGCCAGCAGCGTAGTTTGGGGGGAGCTGTTTTTT.

This clone was seen a handful of times. CDR3 region: CAWSVPGVNTEAFF. CDR3 in DNA: TGTGCCTGGAGTGTACCAGGGGTGAACACTGAAGCTTTCTTT. The chain recombines TRBV30 with TRBJ1-1; D perhaps matches TRBD1 (6 bases). The CDR3 has 14 amino acids. Germline CDR1 reads GTSNPN; CDR2 reads SVGIG (reference sequence). The V and J ends lost 0 bases and 0 bases respectively, with 8 bases between them.

In this sample, this clone turned up once. This chain uses TRBV4-3 with TRBJ1-2; 12 nucleotides align to TRBD1. Trimming took 0 bases from V and 4 from J; bases not matched to a gene: 6. Germline V gives CDR1 LGHNA, CDR2 YSLEER. This CDR3 region has 17 residues. Written as DNA, the CDR3 is TGCGCCAGCAGCCAAGATCCCGGGACAGGGGGCGGCTATGGCTACACCTTC. Amino acid sequence: CASSQDPGTGGGYGYTF.

The V and J genes are TRBV6-1 and TRBJ2-7; weak D call: TRBD2 (5 bases). The CDR3 has 12 amino acids. V was shortened by 4 bases and J by 4 bases, with 8 bases between the two germline ends. Germline CDR1 is MNHNS and CDR2 is SASEGT. CDR3 bases: TGTGCCAGCAGTGCCGCGGGTTACGAGCAGTACTTC. The encoded protein is CASSAAGYEQYF.

In DNA form, the CDR3 reads TGTGCCAGCAGCCCCGGACAGGGGGCGGCCTACGAGCAGTACTTC. Its translation is CASSPGQGAAYEQYF. The chain employs TRBV7-9 and TRBJ2-7, with TRBD1 matching over 11 bases. The ends lost 5 bases at V and 2 bases at J; junction bases unmatched: 5. CDR3 length: 15 amino acids. Germline V gives CDR1 SEHNR, CDR2 FQNEAQ (reference sequence).

V is TRBV19 and J is TRBJ1-2; TRBD1 agrees at 9 bases. V trimming: 3 bases; J trimming: 3 bases; junction bases outside the gene matches: 8. The CDR3 has 16 amino acids. CDR1 LNHDA and CDR2 SQIVND come from the germline V gene (reference sequence). The CDR3 is CASSITGQGRYYGYTF. The CDR3 DNA is TGTGCCAGTAGTATTACGGGACAGGGACGTTACTATGGCTACACCTTC.

The chain employs TRBV27 and TRBJ1-5; 7 bases fit TRBD1. Germline values: CDR1 MNHEY, CDR2 SMNVEV (reference sequence). V shed 6 bases and J 3 bases; nucleotides not matched to a gene: 8. This CDR3 has 15 residues. CDR3 bases: TGTGCCAGCAGAAGCGGACAGGTTCCCAATCAGCCCCAGCATTTT. As protein: CASRSGQVPNQPQHF.

This sequence joins TRBV11-2 and TRBJ2-3; 10 nucleotides match TRBD2. Germline lookup yields CDR1 SGHAT and CDR2 FQNNGV. CDR3 size: 15 residues. Trimming at V came to 5 bases and at J to 4 bases, leaving 6 bases not matched to a gene. The CDR3, as DNA: TGTGCCAGCAGCATAGGAGCGGGAGGGTCAGATACGCAGTATTTT. This encodes CASSIGAGGSDTQYF.

This chain uses TRBV2 with TRBJ1-2; D is unclear. Trimming took off 6 bases at V and 5 bases at J, with 13 bases between the two ends. The CDR3 length is 13 residues. Germline loops: CDR1 SNHLY, CDR2 FYNNEI. Here the CDR3 DNA reads TGTGCCAGCAGCACCGACAATACGTATGGCTACACCTTC. This gives the protein CASSTDNTYGYTF.

The V gene is TRBV6-6, the J gene TRBJ1-5, with unresolved D. The CDR3 sequence is 16 residues long. The V end was cut by 1 base, the J end by 0 bases, with 10 bases between. CDR1 is MNHNY and CDR2 is SVGAGI in the germline V gene (reference sequence). In DNA form, the CDR3 reads TGTGCCAGCAGTTACTTAGCAGATTATAGCAATCAGCCCCAGCATTTT. This translates into CASSYLADYSNQPQHF.

The J gene is TRBJ2-1, the V gene TRBV5-1; 11 bases match TRBD2. Germline V CDR1 and CDR2: SGHRS, YFSETQ. The CDR3 contains 15 residues. V was clipped by 3 bases and J by 10 bases; unmatched bases: 9. In nucleotides, the CDR3 is TGCGCCAGCAGCTACACTAGCGGGAGCAAGGGGGAGCAGTTCTTC. It is translated as CASSYTSGSKGEQFF.

This chain links TRBV5-6 with TRBJ2-7; 7 bases match TRBD2. Unmatched junction bases numbered 6, after V lost 4 bases and J lost 5 bases. This CDR3 is built from 13 residues. Germline V gives CDR1 SGHDT, CDR2 YYEEEE. CDR3 sequence: CASSRTSYDEQYF. The CDR3, as DNA: TGTGCCAGCAGCAGGACTAGTTACGACGAGCAGTACTTC. The complete variable domain, with remaining parts taken from reference TRBV5-6 and TRBJ2-7, reads DAGVTQSPTHLIKTRGQQVTLRCSPKSGHDTVSWYQQALGQGPQFIFQYYEEEERQRGNFPDRFSGHQFPNYSSELNVNALLLGDSALYLCASSRTSYDEQYFGPGTRLTVT.

This clone appeared a few times. The chain is built from TRBV4-1 and TRBJ2-7; TRBD2 might be the D (5 bases). V was clipped by 0 bases and J by 0 bases, with 6 bases between them. CDR3 length: 14 amino acids. Germline lookup yields CDR1 MGHRA and CDR2 YSYEKL. CDR3 DNA: TGCGCCAGCAGCCAAGAACGGGACTCCTACGAGCAGTACTTC. It encodes CASSQERDSYEQYF.

The genes are TRBV4-3 and TRBJ2-2, with 10 bases identical to TRBD2. The V and J ends lost 0 bases and 4 bases, in that order; junction bases with no gene match: 11. Germline loops: CDR1 LGHNA, CDR2 YSLEER. CDR3 length: 19 amino acids. CDR3 coding DNA: TGCGCCAGCAGCCAAGATTGGCCAGCGGGGGGGCGGAGCACCGGGGAGCTGTTTTTT. Protein product: CASSQDWPAGGRSTGELFF.

This chain links TRBV2 with TRBJ2-1, with 9 bases that match TRBD2. The CDR3 extends over 15 amino acids. Unmatched junction bases numbered 13, after V lost 8 bases and J lost 8 bases. The germline V gene encodes CDR1 SNHLY and CDR2 FYNNEI. The CDR3 nucleotides read TGTGCCAGCCTATTAGATGGCGGGGGGGCCGATGAGCAGTTCTTC. Its protein is CASLLDGGGADEQFF. Supplemented by reference TRBV2 and TRBJ2-1, the full variable domain reads EPEVTQTPSHQVTQMGQEVILRCVPISNHLYFYWYRQILGQKVEFLVSFYNNEISEKSEIFDDQFSVERPDGSNFTLKIRSTKLEDSAMYFCASLLDGGGADEQFFGPGTRLTVL.

The V gene is TRBV6-5, the J gene TRBJ1-2; D perhaps matches TRBD1 (6 bases). This CDR3 is built from 14 residues. CDR1 MNHEY and CDR2 SVGAGI come from the germline V gene. Trimming stripped 5 bases from V and 3 bases from J, with 13 bases between. CDR3 sequence: CASSPGHKDYGYTF. CDR3 nucleotide sequence: TGTGCCAGCAGTCCGGGACACAAAGACTATGGCTACACCTTC.

Comments on this clone: At one end the junction does not follow the germline gene, possibly because of a read error. V and J are TRBV5-6 and TRBJ1-2, with D perhaps TRBD1 (6 bases). The germline CDR1 and CDR2 sequences are SGHDT and YYEEEE. This CDR3 is built from 16 residues. For the CDR3, the DNA is TGTGCCAGCAGCCAGTGGGAAGGGGGTACTACCTATGGCTACGCCTTC. It specifies CASSQWEGGTTYGYAF.

This chain links TRBV9 with TRBJ1-2; a possible D gene is TRBD1 (6 bases). Trimming removed 4 bases at V and 5 bases at J, with 18 bases between. The CDR3 spans 15 residues. CDR1 is SGDLS and CDR2 is YYNGEE in the germline V gene. The CDR3 region is CASSNGGQGGYGYTF. The DNA for the CDR3 is TGTGCCAGCAGCAACGGGGGGCAGGGAGGATATGGCTACACCTTC.

This clone was counted a single time. This sequence joins TRBV4-3 and TRBJ2-3; tentatively, D is TRBD2 (5 bases). Trimming took 2 bases from V and 2 from J, leaving 11 bases between them. This CDR3 has 15 residues. CDR1 LGHNA and CDR2 YSLEER come from the germline V gene. For the CDR3, the DNA is TGCGCCAGCAGCCAATTCGTGGAGGCCACAGATACGCAGTATTTT. Protein product: CASSQFVEATDTQYF.

The V gene is TRBV6-1, the J gene TRBJ2-5; D not resolved. Between the trimmed V and J ends, which lost 4 bases and 5 bases, there was a span of 11 bases. Germline V gene sequence: CDR1 MNHNS, CDR2 SASEGT. The CDR3 runs 13 residues. Here the CDR3 DNA reads TGTGCCAGCAGTGGATTGGTTGCGGAGACCCAGTACTTC. It translates to CASSGLVAETQYF.